A selection of T cell receptor beta chains follows, all from one sample in a study of T-cell memory formation after mild COVID-19. MiXCR, run by TCRdb on the 5' RACE reads, gives a single entry per CDR3 protein. The data hold fewer than 150,000 distinct CDR3 sequences, with 22% observed a single time. Sequencing was carried out using PBMCs or a T cell subset sorted from them (not recorded which). All receptors derive from a man between 18 and 29 years old who had mild COVID-19 (a few samples of this study predate the infection). Cell type and time point are not known. Both conserved end residues are part of each CDR3. The D gene is left open where the match is weak. Size values are once, few and many counts, or a class for expanded clones, and some rows have none.

v_gene	d_gene	abundance	j_gene	CDR3aa	CDR3nt
TRBV4-3	.	few	TRBJ2-1	CASSHGITDGGPYNEQFF	TGCGCCAGCAGCCATGGTATAACTGACGGGGGACCCTACAATGAGCAGTTCTTC
TRBV4-3	.	few	TRBJ2-3	CASSQDRGSPDTQYF	TGCGCCAGCAGCCAAGATAGGGGGAGCCCAGATACGCAGTATTTT
TRBV6-2/TRBV6-3	.	.	TRBJ2-7	CASSYQGPSSYEQYF	TGTGCCAGCAGTTACCAGGGGCCTAGCTCCTACGAGCAGTACTTC
TRBV7-8	.	few	TRBJ2-1	CASSTRSRGTYNEQFF	TGTGCCAGCAGCACCAGAAGCAGGGGAACCTACAATGAGCAGTTCTTC
TRBV6-2/TRBV6-3	.	.	TRBJ2-5	CASSGLRRETQYF	TGTGCCAGCAGTGGCCTCAGGCGAGAGACCCAGTACTTC
TRBV7-6	TRBD1	.	TRBJ2-1	CASSLEAGGAYNEQFF	TGTGCCAGCAGCTTAGAGGCAGGGGGCGCCTACAATGAGCAGTTCTTC
TRBV5-1	.	.	TRBJ2-7	CASSLTASYEQYF	TGCGCCAGCAGCTTGACAGCCTCCTACGAGCAGTACTTC
TRBV6-2/TRBV6-3	.	few	TRBJ2-1	CASSRGSSSSYNEQFF	TGTGCCAGCAGTCGCGGCTCCTCCAGCTCCTACAATGAGCAGTTCTTC
TRBV9	.	few	TRBJ1-6	CASSVAAGIRSPLHF	TGTGCCAGCAGCGTAGCGGCAGGGATTAGGTCACCCCTCCACTTT
TRBV6-2/TRBV6-3	.	.	TRBJ1-2	CASSPGSYGYTF	TGTGCCAGCAGCCCCGGATCCTATGGCTACACCTTC
TRBV27	.	.	TRBJ1-5	CASSLAGQPQHF	TGTGCCAGCAGTTTGGCGGGTCAGCCCCAGCATTTT
TRBV15	TRBD2	few	TRBJ2-2	CATSSLGLENTGELFF	TGTGCCACCAGCAGCTTAGGACTAGAGAACACCGGGGAGCTGTTTTTT
TRBV6-5	.	.	TRBJ1-2	CASSPLTGWYGYTF	TGTGCCAGCAGTCCCCTGACAGGATGGTATGGCTACACCTTC
TRBV20-1	TRBD1	.	TRBJ1-6	CSARDLGQGANSPLHF	TGCAGTGCTAGAGATTTGGGACAGGGGGCTAATTCACCCCTCCACTTT
TRBV29-1	.	.	TRBJ2-1	CSVEEVTAGEQFF	TGCAGCGTTGAAGAGGTAACGGCAGGGGAGCAGTTCTTC
TRBV7-2	.	many	TRBJ2-1	CASGGGGLYNEQFF	TGTGCCAGTGGGGGAGGGGGCCTCTACAATGAGCAGTTCTTC
TRBV7-3	.	few	TRBJ1-2	CASSLVQLNMGGYTF	TGTGCCAGCAGCTTAGTACAGCTAAACATGGGGGGCTACACCTTC
TRBV4-3	TRBD2	.	TRBJ2-5	CASSQDWTSGQETQYF	TGCGCCAGCAGCCAAGATTGGACTAGCGGGCAAGAGACCCAGTACTTC
TRBV20-1	TRBD1	.	TRBJ1-1	CSARRQGDTEAFF	TGCAGTGCTAGGAGACAGGGGGACACTGAAGCTTTCTTT
TRBV6-5	.	few	TRBJ2-1	CASSSGFEQFF	TGTGCCAGCAGTTCGGGCTTTGAGCAGTTCTTC
TRBV7-6	.	few	TRBJ1-4	CASSSRPWGTNEKLFF	TGTGCCAGCAGCTCCCGCCCGTGGGGAACTAATGAAAAACTGTTTTTT
TRBV7-9	.	few	TRBJ1-2	CASSLVGHGYTF	TGTGCCAGCAGTCTGGTGGGTCATGGCTACACCTTC
TRBV12-3/TRBV12-4	.	.	TRBJ2-7	CASRPEGPRYEQYF	TGTGCCAGCAGGCCCGAGGGTCCCCGTTACGAGCAGTACTTC
TRBV28	.	many	TRBJ1-2	CASSLIPGPSGGYTF	TGTGCCAGCAGTTTGATCCCCGGTCCGAGTGGCGGCTACACCTTC
TRBV7-8	.	.	TRBJ2-3	CASSLTWRRGTDTQYF	TGTGCCAGCAGCTTAACGTGGCGGAGGGGGACAGATACGCAGTATTTT
TRBV3-1	TRBD2	.	TRBJ2-1	CASSLSGSTSASYNEQFF	TGTGCCAGCAGCCTCAGCGGAAGCACTAGCGCCTCCTACAATGAGCAGTTCTTC
TRBV6-5	TRBD2	few	TRBJ2-2	CASSYDVTSGGELFF	TGTGCCAGCAGTTACGACGTGACTAGCGGGGGGGAGCTGTTTTTT
TRBV6-5	TRBD2	.	TRBJ2-1	CASSSGLAGVNQIEQFF	TGTGCCAGCAGCTCCGGACTAGCGGGAGTAAATCAGATTGAGCAGTTCTTC
TRBV7-2	TRBD1	few	TRBJ1-2	CASRRTGDRGYGYTF	TGTGCCAGCAGAAGGACAGGGGACCGAGGCTATGGCTACACCTTC
TRBV9	.	.	TRBJ2-6	CASSSTGSAGANVLTF	TGTGCCAGCAGCTCAACAGGGTCGGCTGGGGCCAACGTCCTGACTTTC
TRBV4-1	.	.	TRBJ2-2	CASSQRAGTGELFF	TGCGCCAGCAGCCAACGGGCAGGCACCGGGGAGCTGTTTTTT
TRBV4-3	TRBD1	.	TRBJ1-1	CASSQGDRGTEAFF	TGCGCCAGCAGCCAAGGAGACAGGGGTACTGAAGCTTTCTTT
TRBV4-1	TRBD2	.	TRBJ2-1	CASSQVPAGGQFF	TGCGCCAGCAGCCAAGTCCCGGCGGGGGGCCAGTTCTTC
TRBV11-2	.	.	TRBJ2-3	CASSSRGWGWDTQYF	TGTGCCAGCAGCAGCCGGGGGTGGGGATGGGATACGCAGTATTTT
TRBV20-1	TRBD1	.	TRBJ2-2	CSAEGDRVVTGELFF	TGCAGTGCTGAAGGGGACAGGGTGGTAACCGGGGAGCTGTTTTTT
TRBV7-8	.	.	TRBJ2-3	CASSLGWGGSTDTQYF	TGTGCCAGCAGCTTAGGTTGGGGAGGTAGCACAGATACGCAGTATTTT
TRBV4-3	TRBD2	.	TRBJ2-3	CASSQGGHVLSGGGTDTQYF	TGCGCCAGCAGCCAGGGAGGCCACGTTCTTAGCGGGGGGGGCACAGATACGCAGTATTTT
TRBV6-1	.	.	TRBJ1-2	CASSEARVGGYTF	TGTGCCAGCAGTGAAGCAAGGGTGGGTGGCTACACCTTC
TRBV9	.	.	TRBJ2-3	CASSVVGGFTDTQYF	TGTGCCAGCAGCGTAGTCGGCGGGTTCACAGATACGCAGTATTTT
TRBV7-9	.	.	TRBJ2-6	CASSLNFDSGANVLTF	TGTGCCAGCAGCTTAAATTTCGACTCTGGGGCCAACGTCCTGACTTTC
TRBV29-1	.	few	TRBJ2-5	CSVEDQKDRETQYF	TGCAGCGTTGAAGATCAAAAGGATCGGGAGACCCAGTACTTC
TRBV7-2	TRBD1	few	TRBJ1-4	CASSLVTGTGLREKLFF	TGTGCCAGCAGCTTAGTTACCGGGACAGGGTTGCGGGAAAAACTGTTTTTT
TRBV6-5	.	.	TRBJ1-5	CASSYSGGGNQPQHF	TGTGCCAGCAGTTACTCCGGGGGAGGGAATCAGCCCCAGCATTTT
TRBV6-2/TRBV6-3	.	few	TRBJ2-7	CASMGSADEQYF	TGTGCCAGCATGGGGAGTGCGGACGAGCAGTACTTC
TRBV7-2	TRBD1	.	TRBJ2-7	CASSPVGQVDEQYF	TGTGCCAGCAGCCCGGTTGGACAGGTAGACGAGCAGTACTTC